This T cell receptor (beta chain) stems from a study of blood T cell repertoires in COVID-19 (TCRdb year 2020). In the study overall: Samples covering the acute and convalescent phases of COVID-19 were provided by collaborators in the United States, Italy and Spain. The prospective study material was composed of cDNA or gDNA derived from T cells, B-cell-depleted T cells, or PBMCs. Subjects who had been exposed to COVID-19, were actively infected with it, or had recovered from it provided the deeply sampled blood TCRbeta repertoires that made up the dataset. The repertoires were released in a freely available public database intended as a resource for research on the immune response to SARS-CoV-2. The samples were drawn from the first 160 participants of the ongoing ImmuneRACE study and from 1,254 subjects provided by 6 global collaborators. The sample metadata nearly always contained a de-identified subject ID, COVID-19 status, age in years and sex. Where available, HLA class I and class II types were taken from metadata supplied by the sample provider and were not determined by assay-based typing. Study-level results and caveats: The quantity of clinical and demographic metadata differed by source and by participant and was supplied without curation.

As to this clone: What this receptor recognizes is not known. Base-call qualities are not available, and no considerably larger clone is one nucleotide away.

Participants in the prospective study were enrolled through a virtual design, were aged roughly 18 to 100 years, and lived in approximately 25 United States geographic areas. To assign participants to cohorts, the prospective study relied on clinical history that participants themselves reported in a screening survey and a study questionnaire. Exposed participants had been in contact, within 2 weeks of entering the study, with a person who had a PCR-confirmed or clinician-diagnosed case of COVID-19. In the prospective study, mobile phlebotomists collected whole blood, serum and a nasopharyngeal or oropharyngeal swab from each participant. Prospective study participants could optionally give additional blood draws and questionnaires over a roughly 2-month period. Blood samples from the prospective study were shipped frozen or at room temperature prior to DNA extraction. Cut back by 0 bases and 0 bases, the V and J ends lie 9 bases apart. Measured from the cysteine to the phenylalanine, the CDR3 is 15 residues long. Just CDR3 DNA is preserved here, 45 bases in frame from base 1. CDR1 and CDR2 (LNHNV, YYDKDF) derive from the germline V gene (reference sequence).

TCRbeta CDR3 regions were amplified from genomic DNA using the immunoSEQ Assay, a bias-controlled multiplex PCR. Per the source publication's procedure: Within the assay, amplification of reference gene primers was used to estimate how many nucleated cells each sample contained. To quantify the absolute abundance of each unique TCRbeta CDR3 rearrangement, sequence reads were collapsed and filtered. For each sample, productive Simpson clonality was calculated by taking the square root of Simpson's diversity index across productive rearrangements. TCRdb took over this immuneACCESS table, retaining in-frame rearrangements with V and J assigned. Such tables are incomplete; in checked studies, under half of the missing clones stem from an unresolved V gene, and the remainder is unexplained. V and J calls and clone size follow that table, whereas D and trimming were derived from the DNA. The sample profile shows about 270,000 clones; approximately 90% of them were found once. Of the sample, about 3% falls within the top ten clones.

The receptor comes from a man aged 40-49 years who had been exposed to COVID-19. The chain is assembled from TRBV15 and TRBJ2-7, with the D gene too uncertain to name. The sequenced sample was PBMCs or T cells enriched from blood (not recorded which). The nucleotide sequence reads TGTGCCACCAGCAGAGACTATCCGGGCTCCTACGAGCAGTACTTC. Its translation reads: CATSRDYPGSYEQYF.